This T cell receptor (beta chain) was retrieved from a study of cytomegalovirus exposure and HLA in healthy donors. J was trimmed by 11 bases and V by 2 bases; bases with no gene match: 11. CDR3 length: 15 residues. The V gene's germline CDR1 is SGHRS and CDR2 YFSETQ. The PCR made use of 60 Vbeta and 13 Jbeta primers. Only in-frame clones appear in the TCRdb table, and some are missing; sequencing was by immunoSEQ multiplex PCR. This table has roughly 160,000 clones, approximately 85% appearing once. The count of this clone is one. This TCR was recovered from a man aged 30-40 years in good health and CMV-seropositive. Sequencing was carried out using PBMCs. The V and J genes are TRBV5-1 and TRBJ2-2; TRBD1 matches at 8 bases. CDR3 region: CASSFWTGMSSELFF. The CDR3 DNA sequence: TGCGCCAGCAGCTTCTGGACAGGGATGAGCTCTGAGCTGTTTTTT.